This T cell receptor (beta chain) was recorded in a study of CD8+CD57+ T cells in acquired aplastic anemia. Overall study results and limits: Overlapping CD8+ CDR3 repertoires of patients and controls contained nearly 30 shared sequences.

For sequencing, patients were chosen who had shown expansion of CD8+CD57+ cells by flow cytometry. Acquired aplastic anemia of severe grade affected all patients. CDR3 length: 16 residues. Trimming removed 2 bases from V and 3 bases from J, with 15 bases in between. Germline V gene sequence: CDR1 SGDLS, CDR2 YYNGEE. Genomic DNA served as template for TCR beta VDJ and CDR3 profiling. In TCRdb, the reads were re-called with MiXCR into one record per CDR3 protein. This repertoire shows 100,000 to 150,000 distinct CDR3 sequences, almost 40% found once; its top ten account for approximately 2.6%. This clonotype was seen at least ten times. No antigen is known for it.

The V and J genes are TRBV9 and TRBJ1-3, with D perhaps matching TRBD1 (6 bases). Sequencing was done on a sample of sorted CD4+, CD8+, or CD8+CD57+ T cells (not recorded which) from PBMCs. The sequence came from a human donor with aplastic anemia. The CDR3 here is CASSVGLGAHGNTIYF. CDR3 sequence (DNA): TGTGCCAGCAGCGTCGGATTGGGGGCGCATGGAAACACCATATATTTT.